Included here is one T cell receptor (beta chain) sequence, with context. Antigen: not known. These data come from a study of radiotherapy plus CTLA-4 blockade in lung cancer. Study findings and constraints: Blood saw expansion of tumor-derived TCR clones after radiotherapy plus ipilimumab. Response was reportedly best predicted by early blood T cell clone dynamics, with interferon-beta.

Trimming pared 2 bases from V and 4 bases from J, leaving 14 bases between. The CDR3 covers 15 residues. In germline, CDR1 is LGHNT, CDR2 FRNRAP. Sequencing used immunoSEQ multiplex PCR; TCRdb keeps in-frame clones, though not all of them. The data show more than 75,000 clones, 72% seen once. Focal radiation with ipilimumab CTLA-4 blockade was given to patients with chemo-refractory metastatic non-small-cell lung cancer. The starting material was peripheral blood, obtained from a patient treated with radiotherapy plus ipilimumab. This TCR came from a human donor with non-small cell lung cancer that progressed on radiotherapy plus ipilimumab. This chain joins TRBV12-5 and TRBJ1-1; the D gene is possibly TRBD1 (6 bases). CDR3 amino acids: CASGLTRGGGTEAFF. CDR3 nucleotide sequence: TGTGCTAGTGGTTTGACCAGGGGAGGAGGCACTGAAGCTTTCTTT.